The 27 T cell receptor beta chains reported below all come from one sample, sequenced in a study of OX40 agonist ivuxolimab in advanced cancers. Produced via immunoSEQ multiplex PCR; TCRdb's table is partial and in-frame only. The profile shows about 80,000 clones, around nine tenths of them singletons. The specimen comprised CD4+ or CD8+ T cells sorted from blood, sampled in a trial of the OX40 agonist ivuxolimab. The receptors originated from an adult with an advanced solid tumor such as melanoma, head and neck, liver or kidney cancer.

The CDR3 nucleotides read TGTGCCACTACGAGGGAGAGGGATCAGCCCCAGCATTTT. Its translation is CATTRERDQPQHF. The rearrangement joins TRBV6-6 to TRBJ1-5; D gene uncertain. Trimming took 10 bases from V and 5 from J, leaving 15 bases between them. The CDR3 totals 13 residues. Germline V lookup: CDR1 MNHNY, CDR2 SVGAGI (reference sequence).

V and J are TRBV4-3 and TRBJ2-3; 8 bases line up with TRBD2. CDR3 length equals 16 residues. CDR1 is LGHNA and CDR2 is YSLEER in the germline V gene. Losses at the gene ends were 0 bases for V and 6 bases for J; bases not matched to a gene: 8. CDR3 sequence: CASSQDSGLAMDTQYF. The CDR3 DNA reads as TGCGCCAGCAGCCAAGACTCCGGACTAGCAATGGATACGCAGTATTTT.

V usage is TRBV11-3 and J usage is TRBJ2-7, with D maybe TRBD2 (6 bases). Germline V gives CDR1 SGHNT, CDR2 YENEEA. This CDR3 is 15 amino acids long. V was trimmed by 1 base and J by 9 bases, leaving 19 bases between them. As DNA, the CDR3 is TGTGCCAGCAGCTTAGGGATCGGTAGCGGAAGGGGGCAGTACTTC. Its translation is CASSLGIGSGRGQYF.

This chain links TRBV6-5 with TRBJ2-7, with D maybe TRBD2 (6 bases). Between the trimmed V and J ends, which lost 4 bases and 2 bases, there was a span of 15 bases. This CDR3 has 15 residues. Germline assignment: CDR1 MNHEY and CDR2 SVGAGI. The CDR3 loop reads CASSSERGRTYEQYF. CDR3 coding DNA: TGTGCCAGCAGTTCAGAACGGGGGAGGACCTACGAGCAGTACTTC.

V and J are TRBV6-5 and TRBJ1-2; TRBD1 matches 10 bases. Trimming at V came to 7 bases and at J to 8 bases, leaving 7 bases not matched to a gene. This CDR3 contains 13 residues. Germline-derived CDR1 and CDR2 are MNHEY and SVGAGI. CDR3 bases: TGTGCCAGCATTGGACAGGGGGTGGCAGGCTACACCTTC. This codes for CASIGQGVAGYTF.

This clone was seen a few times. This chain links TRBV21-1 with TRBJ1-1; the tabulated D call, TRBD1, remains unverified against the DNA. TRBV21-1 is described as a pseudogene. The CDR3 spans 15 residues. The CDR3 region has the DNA TGTGCCAGCAGCAATGCTAAGGGGGTGAACACTGAAGCTTTCTTT. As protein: CASSNAKGVNTEAFF.

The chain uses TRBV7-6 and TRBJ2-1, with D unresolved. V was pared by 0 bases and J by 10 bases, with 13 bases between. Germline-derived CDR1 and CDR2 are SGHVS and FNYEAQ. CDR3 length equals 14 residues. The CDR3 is CASSLALLSYEQFF. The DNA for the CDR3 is TGTGCCAGCAGCTTAGCGCTACTAAGTTACGAGCAGTTCTTC. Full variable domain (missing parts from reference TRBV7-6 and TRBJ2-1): GAGVSQSPRYKVTKRGQDVALRCDPISGHVSLYWYRQALGQGPEFLTYFNYEAQQDKSGLPNDRFSAERPEGSISTLTIQRTEQRDSAMYRCASSLALLSYEQFFGPGTRLTVL.

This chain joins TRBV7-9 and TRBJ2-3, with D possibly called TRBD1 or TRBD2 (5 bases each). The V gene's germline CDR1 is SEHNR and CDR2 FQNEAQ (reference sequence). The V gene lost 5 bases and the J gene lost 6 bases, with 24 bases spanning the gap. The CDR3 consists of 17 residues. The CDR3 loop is CASSQQLDTKSGDTQYF. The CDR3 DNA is TGTGCCAGCAGCCAACAACTGGACACCAAGTCGGGGGATACGCAGTATTTT.

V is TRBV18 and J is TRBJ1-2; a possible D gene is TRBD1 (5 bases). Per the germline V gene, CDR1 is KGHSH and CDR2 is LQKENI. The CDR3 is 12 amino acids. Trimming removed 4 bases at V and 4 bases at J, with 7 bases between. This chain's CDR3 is CASSLDIYGYTF. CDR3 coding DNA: TGTGCCAGCTCACTGGACATCTATGGCTACACCTTC. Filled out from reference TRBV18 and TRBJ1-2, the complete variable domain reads NAGVMQNPRHLVRRRGQEARLRCSPMKGHSHVYWYRQLPEEGLKFMVYLQKENIIDESGMPKERFSAEFPKEGPSILRIQQVVRGDSAAYFCASSLDIYGYTFGSGTRLTVV.

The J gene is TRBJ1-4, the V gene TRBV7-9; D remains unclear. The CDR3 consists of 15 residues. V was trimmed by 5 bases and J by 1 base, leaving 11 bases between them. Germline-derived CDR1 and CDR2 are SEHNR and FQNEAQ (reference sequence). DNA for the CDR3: TGTGCCAGCAGCCCCGGGTCAGGAACTAATGAAAAACTGTTTTTT. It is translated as CASSPGSGTNEKLFF.

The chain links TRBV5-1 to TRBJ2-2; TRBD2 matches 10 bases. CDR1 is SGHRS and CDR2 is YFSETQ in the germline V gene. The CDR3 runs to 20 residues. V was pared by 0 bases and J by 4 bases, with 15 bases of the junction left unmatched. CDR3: CASSLVEAGGLAGVTGELFF. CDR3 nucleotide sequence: TGCGCCAGCAGCTTGGTGGAGGCCGGGGGTCTAGCGGGAGTCACCGGGGAGCTGTTTTTT. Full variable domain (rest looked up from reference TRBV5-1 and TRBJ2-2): KAGVTQTPRYLIKTRGQQVTLSCSPISGHRSVSWYQQTPGQGLQFLFEYFSETQRNKGNFPGRFSGRQFSNSRSEMNVSTLELGDSALYLCASSLVEAGGLAGVTGELFFGEGSRLTVL.

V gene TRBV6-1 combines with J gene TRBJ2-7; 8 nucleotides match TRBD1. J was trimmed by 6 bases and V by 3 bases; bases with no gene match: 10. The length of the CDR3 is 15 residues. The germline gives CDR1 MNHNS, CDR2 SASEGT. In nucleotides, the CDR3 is TGTGCCAGCAGTGAGGTGGGCAGGGGGCGTCGCGAGCAGTACTTC. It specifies CASSEVGRGRREQYF.

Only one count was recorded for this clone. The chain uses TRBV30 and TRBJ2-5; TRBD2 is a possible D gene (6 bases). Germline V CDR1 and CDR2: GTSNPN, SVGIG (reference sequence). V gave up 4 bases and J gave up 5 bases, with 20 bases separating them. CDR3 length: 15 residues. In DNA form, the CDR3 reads TGTGCCTGGAAGCCCAGCGGGCGGAGGGAGGAGACCCAGTACTTC. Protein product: CAWKPSGRREETQYF.

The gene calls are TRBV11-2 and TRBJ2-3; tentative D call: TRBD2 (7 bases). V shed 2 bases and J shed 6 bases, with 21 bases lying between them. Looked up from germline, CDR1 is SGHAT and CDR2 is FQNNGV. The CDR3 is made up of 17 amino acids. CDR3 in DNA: TGTGCCAGCAGCTTATATGAGGTACCCCGGGGGGCGGATACGCAGTATTTT. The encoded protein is CASSLYEVPRGADTQYF.

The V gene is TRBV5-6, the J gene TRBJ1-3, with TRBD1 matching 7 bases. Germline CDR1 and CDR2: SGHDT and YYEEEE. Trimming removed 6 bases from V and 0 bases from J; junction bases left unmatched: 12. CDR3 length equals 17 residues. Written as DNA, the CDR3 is TGTGCCAGCACCGACCGGGACAGACTTAACTCTGGAAACACCATATATTTT. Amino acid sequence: CASTDRDRLNSGNTIYF.

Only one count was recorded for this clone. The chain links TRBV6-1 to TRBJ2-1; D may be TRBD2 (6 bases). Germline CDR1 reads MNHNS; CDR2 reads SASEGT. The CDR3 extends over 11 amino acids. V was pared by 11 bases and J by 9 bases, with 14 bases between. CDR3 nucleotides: TGTGCCGCGCGGGATAGGGTTGAGCAGTTCTTC. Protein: CAARDRVEQFF.

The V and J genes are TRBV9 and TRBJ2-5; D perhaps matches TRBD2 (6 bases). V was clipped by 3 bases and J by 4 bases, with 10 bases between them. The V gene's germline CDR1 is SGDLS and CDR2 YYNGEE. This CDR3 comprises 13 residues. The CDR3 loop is CASSGSGTETQYF. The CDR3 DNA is TGTGCCAGCAGCGGTAGCGGAACAGAGACCCAGTACTTC.

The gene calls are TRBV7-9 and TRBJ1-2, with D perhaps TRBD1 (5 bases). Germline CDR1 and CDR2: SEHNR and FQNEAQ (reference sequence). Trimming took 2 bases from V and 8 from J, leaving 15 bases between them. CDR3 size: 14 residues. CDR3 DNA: TGTGCCAGCAGCTTATGGGGCAGGGTGGGCGGCTACACCTTC. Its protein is CASSLWGRVGGYTF.

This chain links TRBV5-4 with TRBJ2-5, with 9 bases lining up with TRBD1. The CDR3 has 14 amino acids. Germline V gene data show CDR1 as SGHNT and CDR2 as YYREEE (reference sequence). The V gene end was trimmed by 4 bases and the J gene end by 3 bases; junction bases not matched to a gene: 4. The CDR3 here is CASSGGTGKETQYF. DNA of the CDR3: TGTGCCAGCAGCGGGGGGACAGGGAAAGAGACCCAGTACTTC.

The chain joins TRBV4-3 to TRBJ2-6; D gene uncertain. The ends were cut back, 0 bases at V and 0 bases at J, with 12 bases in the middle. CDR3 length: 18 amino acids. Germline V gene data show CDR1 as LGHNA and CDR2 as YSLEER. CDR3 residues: CASSQEGTADSGANVLTF. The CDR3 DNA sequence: TGCGCCAGCAGCCAAGAAGGTACTGCCGACTCTGGGGCCAACGTCCTGACTTTC.

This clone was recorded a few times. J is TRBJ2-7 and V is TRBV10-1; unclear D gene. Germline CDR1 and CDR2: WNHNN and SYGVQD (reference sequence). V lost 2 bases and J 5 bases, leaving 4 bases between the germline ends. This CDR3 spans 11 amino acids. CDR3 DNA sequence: TGCGCCAGCAGTGAGGACCACGAGCAGTACTTC. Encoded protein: CASSEDHEQYF.

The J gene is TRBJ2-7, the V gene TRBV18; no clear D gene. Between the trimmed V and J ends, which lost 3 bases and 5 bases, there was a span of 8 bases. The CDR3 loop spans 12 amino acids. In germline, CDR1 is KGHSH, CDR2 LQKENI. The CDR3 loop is CASSPPANEQYF. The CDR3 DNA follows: TGTGCCAGCTCACCCCCCGCTAACGAGCAGTACTTC.

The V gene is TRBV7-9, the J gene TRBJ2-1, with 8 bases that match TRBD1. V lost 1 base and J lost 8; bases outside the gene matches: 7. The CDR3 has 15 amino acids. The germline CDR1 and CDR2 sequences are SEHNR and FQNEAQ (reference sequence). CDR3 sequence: CASSLGQGIGDEQFF. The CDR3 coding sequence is TGTGCCAGCAGCTTAGGACAGGGGATAGGCGATGAGCAGTTCTTC.

Here the CDR3 reads CASSARTSNEQFF. DNA for the CDR3: TGTGCCAGCAGCGCGCGCACTAGCAATGAGCAGTTCTTC. The V and J genes are TRBV5-4 and TRBJ2-1; D might be TRBD2 (5 bases). The CDR3 length is 13 residues. Germline CDR1 and CDR2: SGHNT and YYREEE (reference sequence). The V end lost 4 bases, the J end lost 6 bases, and 11 bases lay between the germline ends.

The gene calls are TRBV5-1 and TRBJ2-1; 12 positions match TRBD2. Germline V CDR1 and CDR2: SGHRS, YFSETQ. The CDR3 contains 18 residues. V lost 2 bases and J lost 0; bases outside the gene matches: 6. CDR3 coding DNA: TGCGCCAGCAGCTTTGGGACTAGCGGGTCAAGCTCCTACAATGAGCAGTTCTTC. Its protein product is CASSFGTSGSSSYNEQFF.

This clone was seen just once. CDR3 region: CASSKGSETQYF. Written as DNA, the CDR3 is TGTGCCAGTAGTAAGGGGTCAGAGACCCAGTACTTC. The V and J genes are TRBV19 and TRBJ2-5, with D maybe TRBD1 (5 bases). Trimming took off 4 bases at V and 4 bases at J, with 7 bases between the two ends. Per the germline V gene, CDR1 is LNHDA and CDR2 is SQIVND (reference sequence). The CDR3 totals 12 residues.

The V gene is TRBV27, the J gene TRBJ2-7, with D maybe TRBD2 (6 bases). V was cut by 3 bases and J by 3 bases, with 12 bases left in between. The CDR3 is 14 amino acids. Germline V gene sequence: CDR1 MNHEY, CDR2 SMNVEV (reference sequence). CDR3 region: CASSFGTLRYEQYF. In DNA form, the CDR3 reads TGTGCCAGCAGTTTCGGGACTCTACGCTACGAGCAGTACTTC.